The clone carrying this T cell receptor (beta chain) was seen more than once but under ten times. Its specificity is unknown. Purity exceeding 95% was reached by all sorted populations. The data were taken from a study of beta chain features in type 1 diabetes. Notes on the study in general: Within each of all four CD4+ subsets, Type 1 diabetes patients had TCRB CDR3s that were moderately but significantly shorter. Lower insertion and higher deletion counts appeared at VDJ junctions in type 1 diabetes patients. Cells with high TCR expression could be over-represented by cDNA sequencing.

CDR3 length equals 14 residues. Germline V lookup: CDR1 MNHNS, CDR2 SASEGT. Trimming stripped 2 bases from V and 5 bases from J, with 10 bases between. The investigators reverse transcribed all of the isolated RNA, so they sequenced expressed TCRB transcripts. Using immunoSEQ multiplex PCR, the repertoire was profiled, and TCRdb retains in-frame clones only, with some absent. The sample yields 300,000 to 350,000 clones, roughly 14% seen once. V and J are TRBV6-1 and TRBJ1-5, with D maybe TRBD1 (5 bases). What was sequenced was naive CD4+ T cells from blood. This receptor was obtained from a woman in her late teens or twenties with type 1 diabetes. The CDR3 sequence: CASSEIRVDQPQHF. Written as DNA, the CDR3 is TGTGCCAGCAGTGAAATCAGGGTGGATCAGCCCCAGCATTTT.